The present T cell receptor (beta chain) was sequenced within a study of human T cells and chemical hapten exposure. The length of the CDR3 is 15 residues. Trimming cost V 0 bases and J 3 bases, with 12 bases left between them. Looked up from germline, CDR1 is DFQATT and CDR2 is SNEGSKA (reference sequence). About this clonotype itself: Its antigen is not known.

Regarding the study as a whole: Alopecia affecting every donor means their immune response may not match healthy people's.

In the library, unique molecular identifiers were attached to individual cDNA molecules. In the original processing: From approximately 20,000 to 700,000 TCRs were found per sample, with a median of about 96,000. TCRdb re-called the RACE reads with MiXCR, one entry per CDR3 protein. For this entry, the V and J calls and clone size follow TCRdb and not the study's own pipeline. The sample includes 75,000 to 90,000 distinct CDR3 sequences, about a tenth of them seen just once. The time point is: patch test 1, 2 weeks after DPC sensitization. Treatment defined: therapeutic diphenylcyclopropenone sensitization with weekly scalp DPC. It was unfractionated whole blood from which total RNA was extracted.

This TCR was recovered from a woman aged 50 to 60 with alopecia areata. Some clones in this sample may be carry-over from other donors' samples. V and J are TRBV20-1 and TRBJ2-1, with D hard to call. Source: whole blood, taken in connection with sensitization to the hapten diphenylcyclopropenone (DPC). Here the CDR3 DNA reads TGCAGTGCTAGAGACCCCGCTCTACTCTACAATGAGCAGTTCTTC. This encodes CSARDPALLYNEQFF.